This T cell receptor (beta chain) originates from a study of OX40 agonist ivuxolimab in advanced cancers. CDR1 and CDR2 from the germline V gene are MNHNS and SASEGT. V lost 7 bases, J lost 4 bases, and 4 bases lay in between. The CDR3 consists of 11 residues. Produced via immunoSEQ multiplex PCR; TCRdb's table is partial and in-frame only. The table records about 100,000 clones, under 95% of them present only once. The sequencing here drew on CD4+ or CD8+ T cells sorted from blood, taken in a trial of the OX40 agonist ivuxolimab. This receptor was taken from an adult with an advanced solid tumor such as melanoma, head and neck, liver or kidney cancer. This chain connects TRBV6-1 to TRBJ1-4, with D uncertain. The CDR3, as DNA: TGTGCCAGCATGGTTAATGAAAAACTGTTTTTT. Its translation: CASMVNEKLFF.